One sample yielded the 26 T cell receptor beta chains listed below, sequenced in a study of long-term antiretroviral therapy in people with HIV. Run at survey level, the immunoSEQ assay was version v3.0. Clones were read by immunoSEQ multiplex PCR, and TCRdb kept only the in-frame ones, dropping some. Of tens of thousands of clones listed, around three quarters were seen once; the top ten hold around 4.8%. The sample here was unsorted PBMCs, taken 0.5 years after starting antiretroviral therapy. The receptors derive from a middle-aged woman with HIV.

The CDR3: CASSPGQGAIQPQHF. The CDR3, as DNA: TGTGCCAGTAGTCCGGGACAGGGGGCTATTCAGCCCCAGCATTTT. The gene calls are TRBV19 and TRBJ1-5; 12 bases agree with TRBD1. Germline values: CDR1 LNHDA, CDR2 SQIVND (reference sequence). The CDR3 totals 15 residues. The V and J ends lost 5 bases and 6 bases, in that order; junction bases with no gene match: 5.

There are a few counts of this clone. The chain joins TRBV2 to TRBJ2-7; D call uncertain. This CDR3 has 13 residues. V was clipped by 4 bases and J by 0 bases, with 7 bases between them. The germline gives CDR1 SNHLY, CDR2 FYNNEI. CDR3 sequence reads: CASSVGDSYEQYF. The CDR3 DNA is TGTGCCAGCAGTGTCGGAGACTCCTACGAGCAGTACTTC.

This chain links TRBV30 with TRBJ2-3, with a weak D call TRBD1 (6 bases). The CDR3 extends over 13 amino acids. V lost 5 bases and J lost 3, with 12 bases in between. Germline assignment: CDR1 GTSNPN and CDR2 SVGIG (reference sequence). The chain's CDR3 is CAWLLTGTDTQYF. In DNA form, the CDR3 reads TGTGCCTGGTTATTAACAGGGACAGATACGCAGTATTTT.

CDR3 nucleotide sequence: TGCGCCAGCAGCAAGGGGGGTGAAGCTTTCTTT. This sequence encodes CASSKGGEAFF. V gene TRBV4-1 combines with J gene TRBJ1-1; D is perhaps TRBD1 (6 bases). The germline V gene has CDR1 MGHRA and CDR2 YSYEKL. This CDR3 is 11 amino acids long. Deletions cut 5 bases from V and 7 bases from J, with 8 bases between.

The chain recombines TRBV5-6 with TRBJ1-1, with D perhaps matching TRBD1 (5 bases). Trimming shortened V by 4 bases and J by 1 base, and 8 bases separated the two germline ends. This CDR3 region has 13 residues. Germline V gene sequence: CDR1 SGHDT, CDR2 YYEEEE. CDR3 protein: CASSATGNTEAFF. In DNA, the CDR3 is TGTGCCAGCAGCGCCACAGGGAACACTGAAGCTTTCTTT.

The J gene is TRBJ1-1, the V gene TRBV6-5; D is perhaps TRBD1 (6 bases). This CDR3 has 16 residues. The germline gives CDR1 MNHEY, CDR2 SVGAGI. V was clipped by 0 bases and J by 0 bases, with 11 bases between them. DNA for the CDR3: TGTGCCAGCAGTTACTCGGGGGCAGCACTGAACACTGAAGCTTTCTTT. Translated, it gives CASSYSGAALNTEAFF.

The chain joins TRBV18 to TRBJ1-2; D unresolved. From germline, CDR1 is KGHSH and CDR2 LQKENI. Trimming left V 1 base short and J 8 bases short, with 11 bases between. The CDR3 totals 13 residues. The CDR3 reads CASSPQSEVGYTF. In nucleotides, the CDR3 is TGTGCCAGCTCACCACAGTCCGAGGTCGGCTACACCTTC.

This clone was found once. The V call is TRBV4-3, the J call TRBJ1-3; tentatively, D is TRBD1 (6 bases). Germline lookup yields CDR1 LGHNA and CDR2 YSLEER. Deletions cut 1 base from V and 5 bases from J, with 12 bases between. This CDR3 is 15 amino acids long. This CDR3 is CASSQGKQGRNTIYF. For the CDR3, the DNA is TGCGCCAGCAGCCAAGGTAAACAGGGAAGAAACACCATATATTTT.

V and J are TRBV28 and TRBJ1-5; 7 bases are shared with TRBD1. This CDR3 contains 16 residues. Germline lookup yields CDR1 MDHEN and CDR2 SYDVKM. Trimming at V came to 6 bases and at J to 5 bases, leaving 13 bases not matched to a gene. CDR3 in amino acids: CASSPRRAGGHQPQHF. Here the CDR3 DNA reads TGTGCCAGCAGCCCCCGCCGGGCAGGGGGGCATCAGCCCCAGCATTTT.

This clone showed up just once. The chain's CDR3 is CAWSLSGNTIYF. The CDR3 nucleotides are TGTGCCTGGAGTCTCTCTGGAAACACCATATATTTT. The V and J genes are TRBV30 and TRBJ1-3; D is undetermined. Germline CDR1 is GTSNPN and CDR2 is SVGIG (reference sequence). Deletions cut 2 bases from V and 0 bases from J, with 2 bases between. The CDR3 extends over 12 amino acids. Full variable domain (missing parts from reference TRBV30 and TRBJ1-3): SQTIHQWPATLVQPVGSPLSLECTVEGTSNPNLYWYRQAAGRGLQLLFYSVGIGQISSEVPQNLSASRPQDRQFILSSKKLLLSDSGFYLCAWSLSGNTIYFGEGSWLTVV.

This sequence joins TRBV18 and TRBJ2-2; D is ambiguous. The CDR3 is 15 amino acids. Germline loops: CDR1 KGHSH, CDR2 LQKENI. V was trimmed by 6 bases and J by 2 bases, leaving 13 bases between them. The CDR3 is CASSRSTTNTGELFF. In DNA, the CDR3 is TGTGCCAGCTCCCGTTCGACAACCAACACCGGGGAGCTGTTTTTT.

The V call is TRBV2, the J call TRBJ1-1, with D uncertain. The CDR3 has 14 amino acids. Germline V CDR1 and CDR2: SNHLY, FYNNEI. V lost 3 bases to trimming and J lost 0 bases, with 8 bases between them. CDR3 amino acids: CASSDRAMNTEAFF. The CDR3 region has the DNA TGTGCCAGCAGTGACCGGGCTATGAACACTGAAGCTTTCTTT.

CDR3 residues: CASRGRHSSGNTIYF. DNA of the CDR3: TGTGCCAGCAGGGGCAGGCACTCCTCTGGAAACACCATATATTTT. The chain couples TRBV6-1 to TRBJ1-3; D is ambiguous. This CDR3 has 15 amino acids. Trimming pared 6 bases from V and 0 bases from J, leaving 12 bases between. CDR1 is MNHNS and CDR2 is SASEGT in the germline V gene.

The chain uses TRBV29-1 and TRBJ2-7, with 9 bases lining up with TRBD1. Per the germline V gene, CDR1 is SQVTM and CDR2 is ANQGSEA. V dropped 6 bases and J dropped 5; count of bases not matched to a gene: 8. The CDR3 is 13 residues long. The CDR3 DNA reads as TGCAGCGTGACCAGGGACAGGGAGAACGAGCAGTACTTC. Protein: CSVTRDRENEQYF.

This clone was found once. The chain has TRBV20-1 and TRBJ1-1, with D unclear. The V and J ends lost 0 bases and 9 bases respectively, with 8 bases between them. The CDR3 runs 11 residues. Per the germline V gene, CDR1 is DFQATT and CDR2 is SNEGSKA (reference sequence). CDR3 coding DNA: TGCAGTGCTAGAGATCCTCAACAAGCTTTCTTT. It encodes CSARDPQQAFF.

The chain employs TRBV27 and TRBJ2-7; 10 bases map to TRBD2. The CDR3 is 14 residues long. V gave up 3 bases and J gave up 5 bases; unmatched junction bases: 4. Germline-derived CDR1 and CDR2 are MNHEY and SMNVEV (reference sequence). CDR3 sequence reads: CASSLLAGEDEQYF. CDR3 DNA: TGTGCCAGCAGTTTGCTAGCGGGGGAAGACGAGCAGTACTTC.

The V call is TRBV14, the J call TRBJ1-2; no reliable D call. CDR1 and CDR2 from the germline V gene are SGHDN and FVKESK. This CDR3 has 15 amino acids. V dropped 0 bases and J dropped 5 bases, with 13 bases sitting between them. The CDR3 bases are TGTGCCAGCAGCCAAGATCTTGGGCTAGGTTATGGCTACACCTTC. The encoded protein is CASSQDLGLGYGYTF.

This clone was detected only a few times. J is TRBJ1-2 and V is TRBV5-6; 10 nucleotides match TRBD1. The CDR3 spans 13 residues. J gave up 8 bases and V 0 bases, and 1 base lay outside the gene matches. Germline values: CDR1 SGHDT, CDR2 YYEEEE. DNA for the CDR3: TGTGCCAGCAGCTTGGAGGACAGGGGGGGCTACACCTTC. Protein product: CASSLEDRGGYTF.

The rearrangement uses TRBV5-1 and TRBJ1-1; D is ambiguous. The CDR3 spans 14 residues. V gave up 1 base and J gave up 0 bases, with 7 bases separating them. The germline V gene encodes CDR1 SGHRS and CDR2 YFSETQ. The CDR3 DNA follows: TGCGCCAGCAGCTTGAAAGTGTTGAACACTGAAGCTTTCTTT. Protein: CASSLKVLNTEAFF.

The chain couples TRBV6-4 to TRBJ1-5; the D is unclear. V lost 4 bases, J lost 3 bases, and 19 bases lay in between. Germline values: CDR1 MRHNA, CDR2 SNTAGT. The CDR3 is 17 amino acids. The DNA of the CDR3 is TGTGCCAGCAGTGCCTCCAATCGCGGGGTTTTCAATCAGCCCCAGCATTTT. It yields the protein CASSASNRGVFNQPQHF.

The chain combines TRBV4-2 with TRBJ2-7; 7 positions agree with TRBD2. CDR1 is LGHNA and CDR2 is YNFKEQ in the germline V gene. J was trimmed by 0 bases and V by 4 bases; bases with no gene match: 3. The CDR3 totals 14 residues. In DNA form, the CDR3 reads TGTGCCAGCAGCCCGGGGGGAAACTCCTACGAGCAGTACTTC. Translating it yields CASSPGGNSYEQYF.

The chain employs TRBV5-5 and TRBJ2-7, with unresolved D. CDR3 size: 16 residues. Germline lookup yields CDR1 SGHKS and CDR2 YYEKEE (reference sequence). V was pared by 2 bases and J by 3 bases, with 18 bases between. CDR3 residues: CASSFDRPENHYEQYF. The CDR3 DNA is TGTGCCAGCAGCTTCGACCGCCCGGAGAACCACTACGAGCAGTACTTC.

This rearrangement joins TRBV28 to TRBJ1-5; D not resolved. The CDR3 spans 13 residues. CDR1 MDHEN and CDR2 SYDVKM come from the germline V gene. Trimming left V 6 bases short and J 6 bases short, with 12 bases between. Here the CDR3 reads CASRAGGAQPQHF. The CDR3 DNA sequence: TGTGCCAGCAGGGCCGGAGGAGCTCAGCCCCAGCATTTT.

The chain links TRBV5-1 to TRBJ2-3; 7 bases align to TRBD2. The V and J ends lost 0 bases and 0 bases, in that order; junction bases with no gene match: 4. The V gene's germline CDR1 is SGHRS and CDR2 YFSETQ. This CDR3 is 16 amino acids long. DNA for the CDR3: TGCGCCAGCAGCTTGGGGTACGGGGGGAGCACAGATACGCAGTATTTT. Protein: CASSLGYGGSTDTQYF.

The J gene is TRBJ2-1, the V gene TRBV7-2, with TRBD2 identical over 10 bases. Per germline, CDR1 SGHTA and CDR2 FQGNSA. The CDR3 covers 13 residues. The J segment lost 10 bases and the V segment lost 3 bases, leaving 3 bases of the junction unmatched. CDR3 sequence (DNA): TGTGCCAGCAGCTTCCTGACTAGCGGGGAGCAGTTCTTC. Translation gives CASSFLTSGEQFF.

The chain recombines TRBV7-2 with TRBJ2-7; the D call may be TRBD1 or TRBD2 (5 bases each). This CDR3 is built from 15 residues. CDR1 SGHTA and CDR2 FQGNSA come from the germline V gene. Trimming removed 6 bases at V and 3 bases at J, with 18 bases between. In DNA form, the CDR3 reads TGTGCCAGCAGGCGTTTCGGGGACGGGGACTACGAGCAGTACTTC. Its translation: CASRRFGDGDYEQYF.